What follows are 27 T cell receptor beta chains derived from one specimen sequenced in a study of T cell repertoires in cytomegalovirus infection. TCRdb re-analysed the reads in MiXCR, keeping a single row per CDR3 protein. The table has tens of thousands of distinct CDR3 sequences, about a fifth seen once. Their antigen targets remain unknown. The sample in question was CD8+ T cells from cultured PBMCs, obtained from culture after CMV antigen stimulation. These receptors were obtained from a human donor in good health (CMV status not recorded). Some clones in this sample may be carry-over from other donors' samples.

The chain joins TRBV15 to TRBJ2-5, with TRBD1 matching over 9 bases. There are 14 residues in the CDR3. The V gene's germline CDR1 is LNHNV and CDR2 YYDKDF (reference sequence). The V gene end was trimmed by 1 base and the J gene end by 5 bases; junction bases not matched to a gene: 2. For the CDR3, the DNA is TGTGCCACCAGCAGAGGGACAGGGGAGGAGACCCAGTACTTC. It translates to CATSRGTGEETQYF.

The gene calls are TRBV7-6 and TRBJ2-1; D is unclear. The CDR3 is 15 amino acids. The germline V gene encodes CDR1 SGHVS and CDR2 FNYEAQ. V dropped 0 bases and J dropped 3 bases, with 9 bases sitting between them. CDR3 amino acids: CASSLAVDIYNEQFF. In DNA form, the CDR3 reads TGTGCCAGCAGCTTAGCCGTAGATATCTACAATGAGCAGTTCTTC. Based on the CDR3 plus reference TRBV7-6 and TRBJ2-1, the full variable domain is GAGVSQSPRYKVTKRGQDVALRCDPISGHVSLYWYRQALGQGPEFLTYFNYEAQQDKSGLPNDRFSAERPEGSISTLTIQRTEQRDSAMYRCASSLAVDIYNEQFFGPGTRLTVL.

V is TRBV27 and J is TRBJ2-2; maybe TRBD1 (6 bases). Germline CDR1 and CDR2: MNHEY and SMNVEV (reference sequence). This CDR3 region has 14 residues. V dropped 10 bases and J dropped 6 bases, with 18 bases sitting between them. The CDR3 sequence is CATTGQNAPGELFF. The CDR3 DNA is TGTGCCACCACTGGACAGAACGCTCCCGGGGAGCTGTTTTTT.

This clonotype has only a few counts. The J gene is TRBJ1-1, the V gene TRBV7-9, with 8 bases matching TRBD1. The CDR3 covers 14 residues. CDR1 is SEHNR, CDR2 FQNEAQ, per germline (reference sequence). V was clipped by 5 bases and J by 2 bases; unmatched bases: 4. The CDR3 reads CASSETGANTEAFF. DNA of the CDR3: TGTGCCAGCAGCGAGACAGGGGCTAACACTGAAGCTTTCTTT.

The chain combines TRBV4-3 with TRBJ2-7, with 8 bases fitting TRBD1. The CDR3 totals 13 residues. Looked up from germline, CDR1 is LGHNA and CDR2 is YSLEER. The ends lost 4 bases at V and 4 bases at J; junction bases unmatched: 3. CDR3 in DNA: TGCGCCAGCAGCCCGGACAGGGCTTACGAGCAGTACTTC. Translated: CASSPDRAYEQYF.

This chain joins TRBV6-1 and TRBJ2-1; 10 nucleotides match TRBD1. The CDR3 consists of 16 residues. Germline V lookup: CDR1 MNHNS, CDR2 SASEGT. V was clipped by 6 bases and J by 5 bases; unmatched bases: 10. For the CDR3, the DNA is TGTGCCAGCAGCTTCGTCGGGACAGGGGACAACAATGAGCAGTTCTTC. This sequence encodes CASSFVGTGDNNEQFF.

The chain combines TRBV19 with TRBJ2-1; D uncertain. This CDR3 is built from 15 residues. Per germline, CDR1 LNHDA and CDR2 SQIVND (reference sequence). Trimming pared 7 bases from V and 2 bases from J, leaving 15 bases between. The CDR3 DNA reads as TGTGCCAGTAAGGAAGAGGAGTGGGCCTACAATGAGCAGTTCTTC. Translated, it gives CASKEEEWAYNEQFF.

This clonotype was counted a few times. CDR3 region: CASSWLDYEQYF. For the CDR3, the DNA is TGTGCCAGCAGCTGGCTGGATTACGAGCAGTACTTC. The chain is built from TRBV7-6 and TRBJ2-7; D gene uncertain. Trimming left V 4 bases short and J 4 bases short, with 8 bases between. From germline, CDR1 is SGHVS and CDR2 FNYEAQ. The CDR3 spans 12 residues.

This clonotype was seen a few times. The chain is built from TRBV28 and TRBJ2-1; TRBD2 aligns across 12 bases. This CDR3 contains 19 residues. CDR1 is MDHEN and CDR2 is SYDVKM in the germline V gene. J was trimmed by 0 bases and V by 4 bases; bases with no gene match: 10. CDR3 protein: CASSSRLAGGPSSYNEQFF. CDR3 nucleotide sequence: TGTGCCAGCAGTTCCCGGCTAGCGGGAGGGCCAAGCTCCTACAATGAGCAGTTCTTC. The full variable domain, rest sourced from reference TRBV28 and TRBJ2-1, is DVKVTQSSRYLVKRTGEKVFLECVQDMDHENMFWYRQDPGLGLRLIYFSYDVKMKEKGDIPEGYSVSREKKERFSLILESASTNQTSMYLCASSSRLAGGPSSYNEQFFGPGTRLTVL.

The rearrangement links TRBV7-9 to TRBJ1-2, with TRBD1 as a possible D gene (5 bases). CDR1 is SEHNR and CDR2 is FQNEAQ in the germline V gene (reference sequence). V was pared by 5 bases and J by 6 bases, with 16 bases between. This CDR3 is 14 amino acids long. In DNA form, the CDR3 reads TGTGCCAGCAGCCCCCCCGGCGGGGGGGATGGCTACACCTTC. It codes for CASSPPGGGDGYTF.

V is TRBV6-2 or TRBV6-3 and J is TRBJ2-3; D not certain. Trimming left V 7 bases short and J 6 bases short, with 20 bases between. CDR1 is MNHEY and CDR2 is SVGEGT in the germline V gene. The CDR3 spans 15 residues. The CDR3 nucleotides read TGTGCCAGCAACATCGCCTGGCGGCCTTGGGATACGCAGTATTTT. It translates to CASNIAWRPWDTQYF.

The CDR3 here is CASSPTPYEQYF. The CDR3 DNA sequence: TGTGCCAGCAGCCCCACGCCCTACGAGCAGTACTTC. The rearrangement links TRBV7-8 to TRBJ2-7; D remains unclear. V lost 5 bases, J lost 2 bases, and 7 bases lay in between. Germline assignment: CDR1 SGHVS and CDR2 FQNEAQ. The CDR3 contains 12 residues.

V is TRBV7-2 and J is TRBJ1-2, with a weak D call TRBD1 (6 bases). Germline CDR1 and CDR2: SGHTA and FQGNSA. V lost 5 bases to trimming and J lost 4 bases, with 14 bases between them. The CDR3 totals 14 residues. CDR3 in DNA: TGTGCCAGCAGCCCGGGGGGGGGCGGCTATGGCTACACCTTC. It yields the protein CASSPGGGGYGYTF.

A few counts support this clonotype. This rearrangement joins TRBV20-1 to TRBJ1-1; a weak D match, TRBD1 (6 bases). The CDR3 sequence is 14 residues long. Per the germline V gene, CDR1 is DFQATT and CDR2 is SNEGSKA (reference sequence). V gave up 7 bases and J gave up 1 base, with 16 bases separating them. CDR3 nucleotide sequence: TGCAGTGTTCAAAACAGGGACGCGAACACTGAAGCTTTCTTT. It codes for CSVQNRDANTEAFF.

This clonotype was counted between two and nine times. The chain has TRBV7-2 and TRBJ2-7; D possibly corresponds to TRBD1 (6 bases). This CDR3 is built from 14 residues. Trimming took 1 base from V and 1 from J, leaving 8 bases between them. Germline V gene lookup returns CDR1 SGHTA and CDR2 FQGNSA. DNA of the CDR3: TGTGCCAGCAGCTTAGTACAGGGATCCTACGAGCAGTACTTC. Its protein product is CASSLVQGSYEQYF.

This chain links TRBV7-8 with TRBJ2-1, with D possibly matching TRBD2 (5 bases). Germline CDR1 is SGHVS and CDR2 is FQNEAQ. The CDR3 totals 11 residues. The CDR3 DNA reads as TGTGTCACTACGGGGAAGGGTGAGCAGTTCTTC. This codes for CVTTGKGEQFF. The variable domain in full, with the rest retrieved from reference TRBV7-8 and TRBJ2-1, is GAGVSQSPRYKVAKRGQDVALRCDPISGHVSLFWYQQALGQGPEFLTYFQNEAQLDKSGLPSDRFFAERPEGSVSTLKIQRTQQEDSAVYLCVTTGKGEQFFGPGTRLTVL.

In this sample, this clonotype turned up many times. The chain employs TRBV9 and TRBJ2-7; D remains ambiguous. Germline CDR1 SGDLS, CDR2 YYNGEE. Trimming cost V 0 bases and J 7 bases, with 11 bases left between them. The CDR3 sequence is 13 residues long. CDR3 bases: TGTGCCAGCAGCGTAGACGGGTTGGAAGAGCAGTACTTC. Translating it yields CASSVDGLEEQYF.

CDR3 in amino acids: CASSLNPPTTEAFF. DNA for the CDR3: TGTGCCAGCAGCTTAAACCCTCCTACTACTGAAGCTTTCTTT. The chain uses TRBV7-2 and TRBJ1-1; unclear D gene. Germline V lookup: CDR1 SGHTA, CDR2 FQGNSA. V lost 2 bases and J 5 bases, leaving 12 bases between the germline ends. The CDR3 spans 14 residues. Full variable domain (missing parts from reference TRBV7-2 and TRBJ1-1): GAGVSQSPSNKVTEKGKDVELRCDPISGHTALYWYRQSLGQGLEFLIYFQGNSAPDKSGLPSDRFSAERTGGSVSTLTIQRTQQEDSAVYLCASSLNPPTTEAFFGQGTRLTVV.

The chain carries TRBV6-2 or TRBV6-3 and TRBJ2-1, with D tentatively TRBD1 (6 bases). Trimming left V 5 bases short and J 9 bases short, with 14 bases between. CDR1 and CDR2 from the germline V gene are MNHEY and SVGEGT. The CDR3 is made up of 13 amino acids. Here the CDR3 reads CASSGAGTSEQFF. The CDR3 DNA is TGTGCCAGCAGTGGGGCCGGGACAAGTGAGCAGTTCTTC.

This clonotype has more than one count but fewer than ten. V gene TRBV27 combines with J gene TRBJ2-1; 13 positions agree with TRBD2. The trim removed 7 bases at V and 8 bases at J, leaving 5 bases unmatched. This CDR3 comprises 14 residues. CDR1 MNHEY and CDR2 SMNVEV come from the germline V gene (reference sequence). The CDR3 reads CASTPGLAGHEQFF. The DNA for the CDR3 is TGTGCCAGCACCCCGGGACTAGCGGGACATGAGCAGTTCTTC.

This clonotype has only a few counts. V is TRBV19 and J is TRBJ1-1; D uncertain. Germline V CDR1 and CDR2: LNHDA, SQIVND (reference sequence). V was trimmed by 10 bases and J by 1 base, leaving 10 bases between them. The CDR3 sequence is 12 residues long. The CDR3 DNA is TGTGCCACCAGCTTAGGGAACACTGAAGCTTTCTTT. Protein product: CATSLGNTEAFF.

The chain employs TRBV6-1 and TRBJ2-1; 7 bases are a match to TRBD2. The CDR3 is made up of 16 amino acids. V was pared by 7 bases and J by 5 bases, with 14 bases of the junction left unmatched. Germline V gives CDR1 MNHNS, CDR2 SASEGT. The CDR3 loop is CASIRRLAGPHNEQFF. CDR3 bases: TGTGCCAGCATTCGAAGGTTAGCGGGTCCACACAATGAGCAGTTCTTC.

This clonotype was observed a few times. The V gene is TRBV3-1, the J gene TRBJ2-1, with 11 bases that match TRBD2. Losses at the gene ends were 1 base for V and 8 bases for J; bases not matched to a gene: 4. The CDR3 spans 15 residues. The germline gives CDR1 LGHDT, CDR2 YNNKEL (reference sequence). The CDR3 coding sequence is TGTGCCAGCAGCCAAGGAACTAGCGGGGGCTATGAGCAGTTCTTC. It translates to CASSQGTSGGYEQFF.

This chain uses TRBV12-3 or TRBV12-4 with TRBJ1-2; 7 positions agree with TRBD1. Trimming removed 5 bases from V and 7 bases from J; junction bases left unmatched: 10. The CDR3 has 14 amino acids. The CDR3 region has the DNA TGTGCCAGCAGTCCAAACAGGGGAACAGTTGGCTACACCTTC. Its translation: CASSPNRGTVGYTF.

The chain joins TRBV27 to TRBJ2-1; 14 bases line up with TRBD2. V lost 5 bases to trimming and J lost 10 bases; unmatched junction nucleotides: 10. The CDR3 consists of 16 residues. CDR1 is MNHEY, CDR2 SMNVEV, per germline (reference sequence). The CDR3 bases are TGTGCCAGCAGTCTAGGGGGGACTAGCGGGAGTCGGGAGCAGTTCTTC. Protein: CASSLGGTSGSREQFF.

The chain has TRBV18 and TRBJ1-4, with D perhaps matching TRBD1 (5 bases). This CDR3 has 15 residues. The germline V and J ends were trimmed by 2 bases and 8 bases, with 15 bases remaining between them. CDR1 KGHSH and CDR2 LQKENI come from the germline V gene. CDR3 in DNA: TGTGCCAGCTCACCAATCGGCAGGGAGGGAGAAAAACTGTTTTTT. This encodes CASSPIGREGEKLFF.

This clonotype has only a few counts. The J gene is TRBJ2-3, the V gene TRBV7-6; D remains ambiguous. The CDR3 has 15 residues. V lost 0 bases, J lost 0 bases, and 7 bases lay in between. Germline V gives CDR1 SGHVS, CDR2 FNYEAQ. CDR3 sequence (DNA): TGTGCCAGCAGCTTAGCGGACGGGAGCACAGATACGCAGTATTTT. Translating gives CASSLADGSTDTQYF.